The clone carrying this T cell receptor beta chain has only a few counts. This specimen comes from a study of T cells after yellow fever vaccination. Study-wide points: Just a small share of clonotypes turned up in the CD4 compartment as well as the CD8 compartment. The secondary response peaked faster, at day 5 versus 15, but was weaker. Subsequent to the booster, the majority of primary-vaccination clones reappeared (96% CD4, roughly 90% CD8).

5'RACE template switching generated TCR cDNA, adding a universal primer site and UMIs. TCRdb reprocessed the 5' RACE reads via MiXCR and lists one record per CDR3 protein. The profile shows 75,000 to 100,000 distinct CDR3 sequences, roughly 9% of them singletons. CDR3 length: 14 amino acids. The V gene's germline CDR1 is MGHRA and CDR2 YSYEKL. Trimming removed 6 bases from V and 4 bases from J, with 12 bases in between. The chain recombines TRBV4-1 with TRBJ2-2; possible D gene TRBD1, 5 bases. The specimen was CD8+ T cells not binding an NS4B(214-222) dextramer, sorted from PBMCs, collected roughly 15 days after the first yellow fever vaccination. This receptor was taken from a man between 18 and 29 years old who received the YFV17D yellow fever vaccine. The CDR3 coding sequence is TGCGCCAGCAGGCCCAGGGTCTCCACCGGGGAGCTGTTTTTT. Translating it yields CASRPRVSTGELFF.